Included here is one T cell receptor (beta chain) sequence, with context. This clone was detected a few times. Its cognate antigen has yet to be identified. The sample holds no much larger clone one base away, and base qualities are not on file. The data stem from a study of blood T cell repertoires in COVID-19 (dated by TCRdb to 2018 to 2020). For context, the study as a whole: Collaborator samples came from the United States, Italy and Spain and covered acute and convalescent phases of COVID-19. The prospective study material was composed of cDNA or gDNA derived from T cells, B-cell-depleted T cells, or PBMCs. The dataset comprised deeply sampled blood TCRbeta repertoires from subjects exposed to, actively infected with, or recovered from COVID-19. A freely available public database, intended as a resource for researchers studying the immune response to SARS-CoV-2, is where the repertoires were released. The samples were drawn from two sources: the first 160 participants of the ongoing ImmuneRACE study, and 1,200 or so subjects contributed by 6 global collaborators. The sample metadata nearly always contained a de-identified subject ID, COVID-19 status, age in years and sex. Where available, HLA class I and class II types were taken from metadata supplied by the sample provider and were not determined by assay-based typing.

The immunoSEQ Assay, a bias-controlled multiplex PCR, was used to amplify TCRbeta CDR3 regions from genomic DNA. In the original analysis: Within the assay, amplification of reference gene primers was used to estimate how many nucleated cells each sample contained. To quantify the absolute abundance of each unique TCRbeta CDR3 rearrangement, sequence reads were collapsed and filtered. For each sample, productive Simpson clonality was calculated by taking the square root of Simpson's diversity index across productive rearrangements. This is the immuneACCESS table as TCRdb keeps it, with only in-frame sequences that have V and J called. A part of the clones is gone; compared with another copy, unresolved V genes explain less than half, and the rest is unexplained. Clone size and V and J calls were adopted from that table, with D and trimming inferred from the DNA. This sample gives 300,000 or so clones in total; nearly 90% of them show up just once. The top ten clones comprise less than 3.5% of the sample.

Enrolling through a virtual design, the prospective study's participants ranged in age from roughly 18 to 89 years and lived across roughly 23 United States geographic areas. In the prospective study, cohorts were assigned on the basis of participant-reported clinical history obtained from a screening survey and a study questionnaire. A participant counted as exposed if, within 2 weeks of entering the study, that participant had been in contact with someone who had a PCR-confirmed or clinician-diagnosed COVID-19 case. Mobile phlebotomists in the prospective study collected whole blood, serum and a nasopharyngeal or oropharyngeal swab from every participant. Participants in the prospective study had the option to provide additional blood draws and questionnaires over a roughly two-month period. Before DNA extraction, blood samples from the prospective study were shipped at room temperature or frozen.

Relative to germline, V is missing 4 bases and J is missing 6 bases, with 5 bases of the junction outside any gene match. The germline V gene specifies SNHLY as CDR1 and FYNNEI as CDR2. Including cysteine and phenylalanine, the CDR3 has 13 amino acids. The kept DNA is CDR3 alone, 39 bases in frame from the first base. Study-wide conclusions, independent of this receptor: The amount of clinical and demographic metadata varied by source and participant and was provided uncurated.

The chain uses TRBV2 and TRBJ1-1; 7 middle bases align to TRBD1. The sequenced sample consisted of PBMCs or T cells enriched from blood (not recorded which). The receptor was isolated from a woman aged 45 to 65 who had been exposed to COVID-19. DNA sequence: TGTGCCAGCAGTGCCAACAGGGGCTCTGAAGCTTTCTTT. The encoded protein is CASSANRGSEAFF.